This T cell receptor beta chain was captured by sequencing in a study of T cells in Graves' hyperthyroidism and ophthalmopathy. This clonotype was recorded at least ten times. Over 18 months, lack of ophthalmopathy progression marked Graves' hyperthyroidism as stable. What was amplified from RNA transcripts were TCR beta CDR3 regions. The HTBI set primed first-round TCR CDR3 RT-PCR. In TCRdb, the multiplex PCR reads were re-called with MiXCR into one record per CDR3 protein. The table has 300,000 to 450,000 distinct CDR3 sequences, around 13% seen once. CDR1 is SGHNT, CDR2 YYREEE, per germline (reference sequence). V lost 3 bases and J lost 7; bases outside the gene matches: 4. This CDR3 is 14 amino acids long.

Sequences were obtained from blood. The TCR originated in a woman aged 55-75 years with Graves' hyperthyroidism. The V call is TRBV5-4, the J call TRBJ1-6; the match to TRBD1 covers 7 bases. CDR3 sequence: CASSSGTVNSPLHF. CDR3 sequence (DNA): TGTGCCAGCAGCTCCGGGACAGTAAATTCACCCCTCCACTTT.